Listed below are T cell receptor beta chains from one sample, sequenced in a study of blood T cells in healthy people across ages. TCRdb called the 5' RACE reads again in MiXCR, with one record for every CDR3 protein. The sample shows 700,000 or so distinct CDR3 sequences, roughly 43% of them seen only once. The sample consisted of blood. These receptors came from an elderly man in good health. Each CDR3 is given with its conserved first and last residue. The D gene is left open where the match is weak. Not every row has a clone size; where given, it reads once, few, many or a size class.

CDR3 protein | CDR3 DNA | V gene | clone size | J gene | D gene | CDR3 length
CASSLVNSRQETQYF | TGTGCCAGCAGCTTAGTTAACAGCCGCCAAGAGACCCAGTACTTC | TRBV11-2 | many | TRBJ2-5 | NA | 15
CSARGSGSVYNEQFF | TGCAGTGCTAGAGGGAGTGGGAGTGTATACAATGAGCAGTTCTTC | TRBV20-1 | few | TRBJ2-1 | NA | 15
CASSFPGGPYEQYF | TGTGCCAGCAGCTTTCCTGGGGGACCCTACGAGCAGTACTTC | TRBV28 | many | TRBJ2-7 | NA | 14
CASSQVVLPGEQFF | TGTGCCAGCAGCCAAGTGGTCCTCCCAGGTGAGCAGTTCTTC | TRBV3-1 | NA | TRBJ2-1 | NA | 14
CASSPRYGTPGYTF | TGTGCCAGCAGCCCCCGATATGGGACGCCGGGCTACACCTTC | TRBV9 | NA | TRBJ1-2 | NA | 14
CASSISLAGRTDTQYF | TGTGCCAGTAGTATCTCGCTAGCGGGAAGAACAGATACGCAGTATTTT | TRBV19 | NA | TRBJ2-3 | TRBD2 | 16
CATSDPGQGGTDTQYF | TGTGCCACCAGTGATCCGGGACAGGGGGGCACAGATACGCAGTATTTT | TRBV24-1 | NA | TRBJ2-3 | TRBD1 | 16
CATSDTTRRETQYF | TGTGCCACCAGTGATACGACTAGAAGAGAGACCCAGTACTTC | TRBV24-1 | once | TRBJ2-5 | NA | 14
CASITDRGGGETQYF | TGTGCCAGCATCACGGACAGGGGAGGTGGAGAGACCCAGTACTTC | TRBV7-9 | once | TRBJ2-5 | TRBD1 | 15
CASSQDRDRWVDEQYF | TGCGCCAGCAGCCAAGATCGGGACAGGTGGGTCGATGAGCAGTACTTC | TRBV4-3 | NA | TRBJ2-7 | TRBD1 | 16
CTSRRAHNEQFF | TGCACCAGCAGACGAGCCCACAATGAGCAGTTCTTC | TRBV5-1 | NA | TRBJ2-1 | NA | 12
CASSLVGLRTDTQYF | TGTGCCAGCAGCTTAGTGGGGCTTCGCACAGATACGCAGTATTTT | TRBV11-3 | NA | TRBJ2-3 | NA | 15
CAGRVGTNTDTQYF | TGTGCCGGCAGAGTCGGGACTAACACAGATACGCAGTATTTT | TRBV6-2/TRBV6-3 | once | TRBJ2-3 | TRBD2 | 14
CASSSESSLAGQYNEQFF | TGTGCCAGCAGCTCCGAGAGTTCCCTAGCGGGGCAGTACAATGAGCAGTTCTTC | TRBV7-2 | few | TRBJ2-1 | TRBD2 | 18
CASSEYAGTYNEQFF | TGTGCCAGCAGTGAATACGCGGGTACCTACAATGAGCAGTTCTTC | TRBV25-1 | few | TRBJ2-1 | NA | 15
CASPSEDRPRTGQYF | TGTGCCAGCCCTAGTGAGGACAGACCCCGAACGGGGCAGTACTTC | TRBV6-1 | NA | TRBJ2-7 | NA | 15
CASSLDVGSTSGNTIYF | TGCGCCAGCAGCCTGGACGTCGGGTCTACTTCTGGAAACACCATATATTTT | TRBV4-3 | NA | TRBJ1-3 | NA | 17
CAASRTSGGLYNEQFF | TGTGCCGCCAGTAGGACTAGCGGGGGTCTTTACAATGAGCAGTTCTTC | TRBV24-1 | NA | TRBJ2-1 | TRBD2 | 16
CASSPTLTGTYEQYF | TGTGCCAGCAGTCCCACCCTGACTGGGACCTACGAGCAGTACTTC | TRBV6-2/TRBV6-3 | few | TRBJ2-7 | NA | 15
CASPLTGQSRETQYF | TGTGCCAGCCCACTGACGGGACAGTCTAGGGAGACCCAGTACTTC | TRBV18 | NA | TRBJ2-5 | TRBD1 | 15
CASSSRDSGANVLTF | TGTGCCAGCAGCTCCAGAGACTCTGGGGCCAACGTCCTGACTTTC | TRBV3-1 | many | TRBJ2-6 | NA | 15
CASSPHGEGSTEAFF | TGTGCCAGCAGCCCCCACGGTGAGGGGTCCACTGAAGCTTTCTTT | TRBV3-1 | NA | TRBJ1-1 | NA | 15
CSAPPARSTDTQYF | TGCAGTGCCCCTCCGGCTCGTAGCACAGATACGCAGTATTTT | TRBV20-1 | NA | TRBJ2-3 | NA | 14
CASSPPGLSEQYF | TGTGCCAGCAGCCCTCCGGGACTGTCCGAGCAGTACTTC | TRBV25-1 | NA | TRBJ2-7 | NA | 13
CSAIIAGGPSDTQYF | TGCAGTGCTATCATAGCGGGAGGGCCTTCCGATACGCAGTATTTT | TRBV20-1 | once | TRBJ2-3 | TRBD2 | 15
CASRETGGSGDTQYF | TGTGCCAGCAGGGAAACAGGGGGCTCGGGAGATACGCAGTATTTT | TRBV6-6 | many | TRBJ2-3 | TRBD1 | 15
CASSQWAGGSTEAFF | TGTGCCAGCAGCCAATGGGCTGGGGGGAGCACTGAAGCTTTCTTT | TRBV14 | NA | TRBJ1-1 | NA | 15
CASNRQGTNTEAFF | TGCGCCAGCAATCGACAGGGGACGAACACTGAAGCTTTCTTT | TRBV5-1 | few | TRBJ1-1 | TRBD1 | 14
CASSNGQAAEAFF | TGCGCCAGCAGCAACGGACAGGCCGCTGAAGCTTTCTTT | TRBV5-1 | NA | TRBJ1-1 | TRBD1 | 13
CAISESLGAGGGNIQYF | TGTGCCATCAGTGAGTCCCTCGGAGCGGGAGGAGGAAACATTCAGTACTTC | TRBV10-3 | NA | TRBJ2-4 | TRBD2 | 17
CASSKPPQAYGYTF | TGTGCCAGCAGCAAACCCCCACAGGCCTATGGCTACACCTTC | TRBV7-9 | NA | TRBJ1-2 | NA | 14
CASTIRPRTGDPLSAYEQYF | TGCGCCAGCACCATCCGACCCCGGACAGGGGATCCTCTAAGCGCCTACGAGCAGTACTTC | TRBV5-1 | few | TRBJ2-7 | TRBD1 | 20
CASSPGGQGVYEQYF | TGCGCCAGCAGCCCAGGGGGACAGGGGGTGTACGAGCAGTACTTC | TRBV10-1 | NA | TRBJ2-7 | TRBD1 | 15
CASSYRAVTSGTETQYF | TGTGCCAGCAGTTACCGTGCTGTAACTAGCGGGACGGAGACCCAGTACTTC | TRBV6-2/TRBV6-3 | NA | TRBJ2-5 | TRBD2 | 17
CASSLGSEYNSPLHF | TGTGCCAGCAGCTTAGGCAGTGAATATAATTCACCCCTCCACTTT | TRBV7-9 | few | TRBJ1-6 | NA | 15
CSAREPGRRETQYF | TGCAGTGCTAGAGAGCCCGGCAGGAGAGAGACCCAGTACTTC | TRBV20-1 | NA | TRBJ2-5 | NA | 14
CASSLGQGSAFF | TGCGCCAGCAGCTTAGGGCAGGGAAGCGCTTTCTTT | TRBV5-1 | NA | TRBJ1-1 | NA | 12
CANSQDKYQPQHF | TGCGCCAACAGCCAAGACAAGTATCAGCCCCAGCATTTT | TRBV4-3 | NA | TRBJ1-5 | NA | 13
CASHGGGTLMEQYF | TGTGCCAGCCACGGGGGCGGGACCCTAATGGAGCAGTACTTC | TRBV18 | NA | TRBJ2-4 | NA | 14
CSVLLQTGAGYGYTF | TGCAGCGTTCTTCTTCAGACCGGGGCAGGATATGGCTACACCTTC | TRBV29-1 | NA | TRBJ1-2 | NA | 15
CASSPGQYQETQFF | TGTGCCAGCTCACCTGGACAGTACCAAGAGACCCAGTTCTTC | TRBV18 | NA | TRBJ2-1 | NA | 14
CASSQVGRDEQYF | TGTGCCAGCAGCCAGGTCGGCAGGGACGAGCAGTACTTC | TRBV4-2 | many | TRBJ2-7 | NA | 13
CASRNTDRGTWNSPLHF | TGTGCCAGCAGAAACACGGACAGGGGAACGTGGAATTCACCCCTCCACTTT | TRBV7-8 | NA | TRBJ1-6 | TRBD1 | 17
CASSEGTGAPVGPQHF | TGTGCCAGCAGTGAAGGGACAGGGGCCCCGGTGGGGCCCCAGCATTTT | TRBV6-1 | NA | TRBJ1-5 | TRBD1 | 16
CSVKGDRVKNIQYF | TGCAGCGTTAAAGGGGACAGGGTCAAAAACATTCAGTACTTC | TRBV29-1 | NA | TRBJ2-4 | TRBD1 | 14
CASHEAGNSPLHF | TGTGCCAGCCACGAGGCCGGAAATTCACCCCTCCACTTT | TRBV12-3/TRBV12-4 | NA | TRBJ1-6 | NA | 13
CSAKQGAGEAFF | TGCAGTGCAAAACAGGGGGCCGGGGAGGCTTTCTTT | TRBV20-1 | few | TRBJ1-1 | TRBD1 | 12
CASAMGEAYGYTF | TGTGCTAGTGCCATGGGGGAGGCCTATGGCTACACCTTC | TRBV12-5 | many | TRBJ1-2 | NA | 13
CSAFRTDTQYF | TGCAGTGCTTTCCGCACAGATACGCAGTATTTT | TRBV20-1 | few | TRBJ2-3 | NA | 11
CSARERPGHYNTEAFF | TGCAGTGCTAGAGAGAGGCCGGGACACTATAACACTGAAGCTTTCTTT | TRBV20-1 | NA | TRBJ1-1 | NA | 16
CASSDSGQGAGEQFF | TGTGCCAGCAGTGACTCGGGACAGGGGGCAGGTGAGCAGTTCTTC | TRBV6-4 | few | TRBJ2-1 | TRBD1 | 15
CAWNIRGTTKETQYF | TGTGCCTGGAACATCCGCGGGACTACTAAAGAGACCCAGTACTTC | TRBV30 | NA | TRBJ2-5 | TRBD2 | 15
CAWSRDPGNSPLHF | TGTGCCTGGAGCCGGGACCCCGGAAATTCACCCCTCCACTTT | TRBV30 | few | TRBJ1-6 | NA | 14
CSVGRALAGTHSNEQFF | TGCAGCGTGGGGAGGGCGCTAGCGGGCACACACAGTAATGAGCAGTTCTTC | TRBV29-1 | NA | TRBJ2-1 | TRBD2 | 17
CASSLAPDPSRSGYTF | TGCGCCAGCAGCTTGGCCCCGGACCCCAGTAGATCTGGCTACACCTTC | TRBV5-1 | NA | TRBJ1-2 | NA | 16